What follows are 6 T cell receptor beta chains derived from one specimen sequenced in a study of blood T cell repertoires in COVID-19. Profiling relied on immunoSEQ multiplex PCR, and the TCRdb table lists in-frame clones only, not all of them. Of 200,000 to 300,000 clones listed, approximately 84% were seen once; the top ten hold approximately 1.7%. The sequenced material came from PBMCs or T cells enriched from blood (not recorded which). Receptor source: a man aged 40-55 years who had recovered from COVID-19.

The V and J genes are TRBV18 and TRBJ1-1, with D tentatively TRBD1 (6 bases). The CDR3 runs to 15 residues. Looked up from germline, CDR1 is KGHSH and CDR2 is LQKENI. The V gene lost 0 bases and the J gene lost 0 bases, with 8 bases spanning the gap. The CDR3 is CASSPPQGMNTEAFF. Written as DNA, the CDR3 is TGTGCCAGCTCACCACCTCAGGGGATGAACACTGAAGCTTTCTTT.

The chain couples TRBV20-1 to TRBJ2-7; the D gene is possibly TRBD2 (5 bases). CDR1 is DFQATT and CDR2 is SNEGSKA in the germline V gene (reference sequence). The CDR3 totals 15 residues. Trimming left V 3 bases short and J 6 bases short, with 21 bases between. This CDR3 is CSASPMTGKPGEQYF. CDR3 sequence (DNA): TGCAGTGCTAGTCCTATGACCGGGAAACCGGGCGAGCAGTACTTC.

V usage is TRBV30 and J usage is TRBJ1-3; no firm D call. The CDR3 sequence is 16 residues long. Per germline, CDR1 GTSNPN and CDR2 SVGIG (reference sequence). Trimming shortened V by 0 bases and J by 0 bases, and 12 bases separated the two germline ends. In nucleotides, the CDR3 is TGTGCCTGGAGTGTACGGTACCGATACTCTGGAAACACCATATATTTT. This gives the protein CAWSVRYRYSGNTIYF.

The chain recombines TRBV7-2 with TRBJ2-3; tentative D call: TRBD1 (5 bases). CDR1 and CDR2 from the germline V gene are SGHTA and FQGNSA. The CDR3 runs to 16 residues. V was clipped by 1 base and J by 0 bases, with 11 bases between them. CDR3 coding DNA: TGTGCCAGCAGCTTAGGCAGGGCTGAAAGCACAGATACGCAGTATTTT. Its protein is CASSLGRAESTDTQYF.

The chain combines TRBV4-1 with TRBJ2-3; TRBD2 agrees at 8 bases. This CDR3 spans 16 amino acids. Germline CDR1 MGHRA, CDR2 YSYEKL. Trimming took 0 bases from V and 4 from J; bases not matched to a gene: 6. The CDR3: CASSQERSGSADTQYF. Here the CDR3 DNA reads TGCGCCAGCAGCCAAGAGCGGAGCGGGAGTGCAGATACGCAGTATTTT.

This clone has only a few counts. The rearrangement uses TRBV7-3 and TRBJ2-1, with D maybe TRBD2 (6 bases). The CDR3 length is 15 residues. Trimming stripped 2 bases from V and 3 bases from J, with 11 bases between. The V gene's germline CDR1 is SGHTA and CDR2 FQGTGA. The CDR3 nucleotides read TGTGCCAGCAGCTTAGTCCTCGGGGGCTACAATGAGCAGTTCTTC. Its translation: CASSLVLGGYNEQFF.